These 21 T cell receptor beta chains were sequenced from one sample in a study. TCRdb independently ran MiXCR on the RT-PCR reads; one entry per CDR3 protein. Counted here are more than 600,000 distinct CDR3 sequences, approximately 15% occurring once; the ten biggest clones make up 3% to 4.5%. The sequenced material came from memory CD4+ T cells from blood. These receptors originate from a female donor in good health, serving as a healthy control.

This clonotype was seen many times. The chain joins TRBV29-1 to TRBJ2-4; 12 bases line up with TRBD1. V gave up 8 bases and J gave up 0 bases; unmatched junction bases: 17. The CDR3 has 19 amino acids. Germline V gene lookup returns CDR1 SQVTM and CDR2 ANQGSEA. CDR3 coding DNA: TGCAGCTCCGTCCCGGGACAGGGGGCCGGATGGGGAGCCAAAAACATTCAGTACTTC. Translating it yields CSSVPGQGAGWGAKNIQYF.

This clonotype came up many times. The chain is built from TRBV10-3 and TRBJ2-7; 7 bases are shared with TRBD1. CDR3 length equals 15 residues. From germline, CDR1 is ENHRY and CDR2 SYGVKD. The V segment lost 2 bases and the J segment 2 bases; nucleotides outside the gene matches: 6. In nucleotides, the CDR3 is TGTGCCATCAGTGAGAAGACAGGGATGGCCTACGAGCAGTACTTC. It codes for CAISEKTGMAYEQYF.

This clonotype appeared many times. This chain connects TRBV27 to TRBJ2-1, with D uncertain. This CDR3 is built from 15 residues. Per the germline V gene, CDR1 is MNHEY and CDR2 is SMNVEV (reference sequence). V lost 2 bases and J lost 2, with 10 bases in between. The CDR3 nucleotides read TGTGCCAGCAGTTTAGTAGGGATAGCCTACAATGAGCAGTTCTTC. It specifies CASSLVGIAYNEQFF.

This clonotype showed up many times. The chain links TRBV20-1 to TRBJ2-6; D tentatively reads TRBD1 or TRBD2 (5 bases each). V was shortened by 3 bases and J by 1 base, with 13 bases between the two germline ends. Germline V CDR1 and CDR2: DFQATT, SNEGSKA (reference sequence). The CDR3 is 16 amino acids. The CDR3 is CSASPGPPSGANVLTF. In DNA form, the CDR3 reads TGCAGTGCTAGTCCGGGGCCACCTTCTGGGGCCAACGTCCTGACTTTC.

The chain carries TRBV27 and TRBJ1-1, with D tentatively TRBD1 (5 bases). Germline CDR1 is MNHEY and CDR2 is SMNVEV (reference sequence). This CDR3 region has 18 residues. The V end was cut by 0 bases, the J end by 3 bases, with 20 bases between. The CDR3: CASSLSPPIQGWDTEAFF. The CDR3 bases are TGTGCCAGCAGTTTATCGCCTCCCATTCAGGGTTGGGACACTGAAGCTTTCTTT.

This clonotype occurred a few times. The chain has TRBV7-3 and TRBJ1-1, with unresolved D. Germline V gene lookup returns CDR1 SGHTA and CDR2 FQGTGA. The V end was cut by 0 bases, the J end by 1 base, with 6 bases between. This CDR3 is 14 amino acids long. The CDR3 nucleotides read TGTGCCAGCAGCTTAACACAGCCGAACACTGAAGCTTTCTTT. Residues: CASSLTQPNTEAFF.

The chain has TRBV15 and TRBJ2-7; TRBD2 is a possible D gene (6 bases). V was pared by 0 bases and J by 6 bases, with 12 bases between. The length of the CDR3 is 14 residues. Germline lookup yields CDR1 LNHNV and CDR2 YYDKDF (reference sequence). For the CDR3, the DNA is TGTGCCACCAGCAGAGATCGGGGGAAAGGCGAGCAGTACTTC. As protein: CATSRDRGKGEQYF.

The J gene is TRBJ2-7, the V gene TRBV5-1; D is undetermined. Germline V lookup: CDR1 SGHRS, CDR2 YFSETQ. Between the trimmed V and J ends, which lost 0 bases and 1 base, there was a span of 8 bases. The CDR3 runs to 14 residues. The CDR3 reads CASSLDLESYEQYF. The CDR3 nucleotides are TGCGCCAGCAGCTTGGACTTAGAATCCTACGAGCAGTACTTC. Variable domain in full (rest from reference TRBV5-1 and TRBJ2-7): KAGVTQTPRYLIKTRGQQVTLSCSPISGHRSVSWYQQTPGQGLQFLFEYFSETQRNKGNFPGRFSGRQFSNSRSEMNVSTLELGDSALYLCASSLDLESYEQYFGPGTRLTVT.

The chain couples TRBV10-3 to TRBJ2-3, with 10 nucleotides matching TRBD2. CDR1 is ENHRY, CDR2 SYGVKD, per germline. V lost 5 bases to trimming and J lost 1 base; unmatched junction nucleotides: 9. The CDR3 spans 17 residues. For the CDR3, the DNA is TGTGCCATCAGTCCCCCCCCCGGGACTAGCGGCACAGATACGCAGTATTTT. It yields the protein CAISPPPGTSGTDTQYF.

This clonotype was found a few times. J is TRBJ2-1 and V is TRBV6-2 or TRBV6-3, with 8 bases that match TRBD1. CDR3 length: 15 amino acids. After removal of 5 bases from V and 6 bases from J, the junction contained 9 bases not matched to a gene. From germline, CDR1 is MNHEY and CDR2 SVGEGT. The CDR3 here is CASSGPGGAGNEQFF. The DNA for the CDR3 is TGTGCCAGCAGTGGCCCAGGGGGCGCGGGCAATGAGCAGTTCTTC.

In its sample, this clonotype was seen a few times. The chain links TRBV5-6 to TRBJ2-2, with D maybe TRBD2 (6 bases). Trimming pared 4 bases from V and 3 bases from J, leaving 16 bases between. CDR1 is SGHDT and CDR2 is YYEEEE in the germline V gene. The CDR3 consists of 16 residues. CDR3 amino acids: CASSRKGTGDTGELFF. CDR3 sequence (DNA): TGTGCCAGCAGCCGAAAAGGGACGGGAGACACCGGGGAGCTGTTTTTT.

This clonotype was counted between two and nine times. The rearrangement links TRBV28 to TRBJ2-1; no firm D call. Germline lookup yields CDR1 MDHEN and CDR2 SYDVKM. CDR3 length: 14 residues. Between the trimmed V and J ends, which lost 5 bases and 6 bases, there was a span of 14 bases. The CDR3 loop is CASSTNRPSNEQFF. The CDR3, as DNA: TGTGCCAGCAGTACCAACCGCCCCAGCAATGAGCAGTTCTTC. The full variable domain, completed using reference TRBV28 and TRBJ2-1, is DVKVTQSSRYLVKRTGEKVFLECVQDMDHENMFWYRQDPGLGLRLIYFSYDVKMKEKGDIPEGYSVSREKKERFSLILESASTNQTSMYLCASSTNRPSNEQFFGPGTRLTVL.

Ten or more counts support this clonotype. The V gene is TRBV20-1, the J gene TRBJ2-5; D gene uncertain. V was pared by 2 bases and J by 2 bases, with 6 bases between. CDR3 length equals 12 residues. CDR1 DFQATT and CDR2 SNEGSKA come from the germline V gene (reference sequence). The CDR3 sequence: CSARKGQETQYF. CDR3 nucleotide sequence: TGCAGTGCTAGAAAGGGTCAAGAGACCCAGTACTTC.

This clonotype was seen at least ten times. The chain recombines TRBV7-3 with TRBJ2-1; perhaps TRBD2 as D (5 bases). CDR1 SGHTA and CDR2 FQGTGA come from the germline V gene. The CDR3 totals 14 residues. Between the trimmed V and J ends, which lost 5 bases and 8 bases, there was a span of 16 bases. The CDR3 protein is CASSPLVGSDEQFF. CDR3 DNA sequence: TGTGCCAGCAGCCCTTTGGTAGGGAGCGATGAGCAGTTCTTC.

This clonotype was counted only a few times. V and J are TRBV5-5 and TRBJ1-1; D is undetermined. The germline V gene has CDR1 SGHKS and CDR2 YYEKEE (reference sequence). With 0 bases removed from V and 0 bases from J, the gap between germline ends came to 15 bases. The CDR3 totals 17 residues. The CDR3 sequence: CASSLAEGLAMNTEAFF. The CDR3 bases are TGTGCCAGCAGCTTGGCCGAGGGTCTGGCCATGAACACTGAAGCTTTCTTT.

This clonotype has only a few counts. The CDR3 DNA is TGTGCCAGCAGCTCTTCCGGACAGGCCTACGAGCAGTACTTC. This codes for CASSSSGQAYEQYF. This chain joins TRBV7-9 and TRBJ2-7; 7 bases line up with TRBD1. The CDR3 consists of 14 residues. The trim removed 4 bases at V and 2 bases at J, leaving 5 bases unmatched. The germline V gene has CDR1 SEHNR and CDR2 FQNEAQ (reference sequence).

This clonotype was picked up many times. The chain is built from TRBV24-1 and TRBJ2-1; TRBD2 matches 9 bases. The CDR3 length is 16 residues. The V gene's germline CDR1 is KGHDR and CDR2 SFDVKD. With V trimmed by 3 bases and J by 6 bases, 8 bases remained unmatched. The CDR3 is CATSDPGTSPLNEQFF. The CDR3 DNA follows: TGTGCCACCAGTGATCCTGGGACTAGCCCCCTCAATGAGCAGTTCTTC.

The rearrangement joins TRBV10-3 to TRBJ2-5, with D perhaps matching TRBD1 or TRBD2 (6 bases each). Germline V gene data show CDR1 as ENHRY and CDR2 as SYGVKD. Trimming shortened V by 4 bases and J by 5 bases, and 17 bases separated the two germline ends. There are 15 residues in the CDR3. In DNA form, the CDR3 reads TGTGCCATCAGTGCACGTAGAGGGGGGAAGGAGACCCAGTACTTC. Translated: CAISARRGGKETQYF.

This clonotype was seen a few times. J is TRBJ1-2 and V is TRBV6-2 or TRBV6-3; 8 bases line up with TRBD1. V gave up 2 bases and J gave up 4 bases; unmatched junction bases: 6. This CDR3 has 15 residues. Germline V gives CDR1 MNHEY, CDR2 SVGEGT. Written as DNA, the CDR3 is TGTGCCAGCAGTTACGGGGACAGGCTTTCCTATGGCTACACCTTC. Translated: CASSYGDRLSYGYTF.

This rearrangement joins TRBV27 to TRBJ1-1; 7 bases match TRBD1. The CDR3 length is 17 residues. Looked up from germline, CDR1 is MNHEY and CDR2 is SMNVEV (reference sequence). Germline trimming cut 5 bases from V and 3 bases from J; bases unmatched to any gene: 15. CDR3: CASSRSPRQGMDTEAFF. The DNA of the CDR3 is TGTGCCAGCAGTCGCTCCCCTCGACAGGGCATGGACACTGAAGCTTTCTTT.

The gene calls are TRBV7-2 and TRBJ1-3, with D maybe TRBD1 (5 bases). The CDR3 is made up of 18 amino acids. V was clipped by 5 bases and J by 0 bases, with 20 bases between them. Germline CDR1 reads SGHTA; CDR2 reads FQGNSA. The CDR3, as DNA: TGTGCCAGCAGCATAAGAGGCGGGACGGTGAGCTCTGGAAACACCATATATTTT. It is translated as CASSIRGGTVSSGNTIYF. The complete variable domain, with remaining parts taken from reference TRBV7-2 and TRBJ1-3, reads GAGVSQSPSNKVTEKGKDVELRCDPISGHTALYWYRQSLGQGLEFLIYFQGNSAPDKSGLPSDRFSAERTGGSVSTLTIQRTQQEDSAVYLCASSIRGGTVSSGNTIYFGEGSWLTVV.